This TCR beta chain stems from a study of shared clonotypes between healthy human individuals. A word on this clone: Its specificity is unknown. Other DNA sequences within the sample encode an identical CDR3.

The investigators split CD4+ cells into a CD45RA+ naive subset and a CD45RA-negative memory subset. The data were produced by immunoSEQ multiplex PCR, yet TCRdb's version contains in-frame clones alone and is incomplete. This sample carries about 2 million clones, 85% to 95% of them seen once, and the ten largest clones take 0.13%. The V and J ends lost 2 bases and 1 base, in that order; junction bases with no gene match: 1. The CDR3 spans 15 residues. The germline gives CDR1 KGHSH, CDR2 LQKENI. Study-wide points: Researchers sampled only blood; tissue repertoires likely differ. Among non-shared clonotypes, generation probabilities were lower than among those shared by all four donors. As a rule, naive subsets had a larger estimated richness than memory subsets.

V usage is TRBV18 and J usage is TRBJ2-2, with 7 bases that match TRBD1. The material sequenced was naive CD4+ T cells sorted from blood. The subset denotes: CD45RA+ positively selected. The TCR sequence derives from a young man in good health. DNA of the CDR3: TGTGCCAGCTCACCAGGGACAGTGAACACCGGGGAGCTGTTTTTT. Translating gives CASSPGTVNTGELFF.